The entry that follows covers one T cell receptor beta chain sequence. Its target is unknown. The sample comes from a study of shared clonotypes between healthy human individuals. Points from the study as a whole: Clonotypes shared by all four donors outscored non-shared clonotypes in generation probability.

The CDR3 contains 15 residues. With V trimmed by 6 bases and J by 5 bases, 11 bases remained unmatched. The germline gives CDR1 MNHNY, CDR2 SVGAGI (reference sequence). Sequencing used immunoSEQ multiplex PCR; TCRdb keeps in-frame clones, though not all of them. Of roughly 2.5 million clones in the sample, around nine tenths were seen once. The origin of this receptor is a young man in good health. This chain uses TRBV6-6 with TRBJ2-5, with 8 bases identical to TRBD2. The sequencing sample was made of naive CD4+ T cells sorted from blood. Regarding subset: CD45RA+ positively selected. Here the CDR3 reads CASSRRTSSEETQYF. CDR3 nucleotides: TGTGCCAGCAGCCGAAGGACTAGCAGTGAGGAGACCCAGTACTTC.